This record concerns one T cell receptor (beta chain) sequence. Antigen specificity is unknown. This sample is part of a study of cytomegalovirus exposure and HLA in healthy donors. The study, taken as a whole, reports: Usually a TCR sequence was rare, but some public TCRs were found in many donors. The investigators catalogued 180 or so TCR beta chains as cytomegalovirus-associated. High sensitivity and specificity were reportedly achieved when the classifier diagnosed cytomegalovirus status.

Germline values: CDR1 MNHEY, CDR2 SMNVEV (reference sequence). Trimming cost V 6 bases and J 14 bases; bases outside gene matches: 14. The CDR3 consists of 15 residues. Some clones are missing from TCRdb's copy, which holds only in-frame ones; the method was immunoSEQ multiplex PCR. The top ten hold about 1.7% of the sample, which has 100,000 to 150,000 clones, approximately 94% seen once. The receptor's source is a man younger than 35 in good health and CMV-seronegative. The sequenced sample consisted of PBMCs. The chain joins TRBV27 to TRBJ2-3, with 13 nucleotides matching TRBD2. CDR3 in amino acids: CASSPGTSGTWSRYF. The CDR3 DNA follows: TGTGCCAGCAGCCCCGGGACTAGCGGGACCTGGAGCAGGTATTTT.